This TCR beta chain comes out of a study of identical twins. Findings of the study overall: The abundant beta clonotypes from cord blood had fewer insertions, and memory repertoires had none of this.

Carrying unique molecular identifiers, the cDNA also gained a universal primer site through template switching. TCRdb used MiXCR to reprocess the 5' RACE reads, holding one entry per CDR3 protein. The sample has 450,000 to 500,000 distinct CDR3 sequences; roughly an eighth are singletons. Looked up from germline, CDR1 is DFQATT and CDR2 is SNEGSKA (reference sequence). This CDR3 is 15 amino acids long. The V and J ends lost 0 bases and 5 bases respectively, with 16 bases between them. With respect to this clonotype: The antigen remains undetermined.

This sample also appeared in a second study, on yellow fever vaccine responses in identical twins.

This receptor was identified in a woman aged 18-29 years in good health. The gene calls are TRBV20-1 and TRBJ2-5; possible D gene TRBD1, 5 bases. The sequenced sample was CD4+ T cells sorted from blood. In nucleotides, the CDR3 is TGCAGTGCTAGAGATTGGGGAAAGGGGTCGGAGACCCAGTACTTC. Amino acid sequence: CSARDWGKGSETQYF.